This T cell receptor beta chain was found in a study of T cells in Graves' hyperthyroidism and ophthalmopathy. Whole-study findings and limits: Model output signaled ophthalmopathy a median around 6.9 months ahead of onset.

This clonotype occurred a few times. As yet, its antigen is unknown. The CDR3 spans 16 residues. The germline gives CDR1 MNHEY, CDR2 SMNVEV (reference sequence). J lost 2 bases, V lost 5 bases, and 5 bases had no gene match. The CDR3 regions of TCR beta were amplified from RNA transcripts. TCR CDR3 underwent first-round RT-PCR with the HTBI primer set. TCRdb re-called the multiplex PCR reads with MiXCR, one entry per CDR3 protein. Of some 720,000 distinct CDR3 sequences listed, roughly 15% are singletons. The sample comprised blood. V gene TRBV27 combines with J gene TRBJ2-1; 11 nucleotides line up with TRBD2. This TCR was recovered from a man between 18 and 35 years old with Graves' hyperthyroidism. The CDR3 here is CASSGGTSGTYNEQFF. CDR3 nucleotides: TGTGCCAGCAGTGGCGGGACTAGCGGTACCTACAATGAGCAGTTCTTC.